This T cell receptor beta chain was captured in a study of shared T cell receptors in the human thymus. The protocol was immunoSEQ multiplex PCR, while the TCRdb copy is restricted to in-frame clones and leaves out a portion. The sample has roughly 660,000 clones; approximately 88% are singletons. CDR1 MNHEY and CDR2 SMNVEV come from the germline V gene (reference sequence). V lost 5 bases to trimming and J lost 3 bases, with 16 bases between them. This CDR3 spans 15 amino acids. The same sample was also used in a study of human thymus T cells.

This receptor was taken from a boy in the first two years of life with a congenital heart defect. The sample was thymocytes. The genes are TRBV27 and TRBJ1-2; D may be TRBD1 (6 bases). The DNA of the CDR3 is TGTGCCAGCAGTCCCCTCCGAACAGGGTACTATGGCTACACCTTC. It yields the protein CASSPLRTGYYGYTF.